What follows are 32 T cell receptor beta chains derived from one specimen sequenced in a study of cytomegalovirus exposure and HLA in healthy donors. The PCR ran on 60 Vbeta and 13 Jbeta primers. Libraries were prepared by immunoSEQ multiplex PCR; TCRdb keeps only in-frame clonotypes and omits some of them. The sample records 98,000 or so clones, about 80% being singletons. The sequencing input was PBMCs. The receptors shown here come from a middle-aged man in good health and CMV-seronegative.

This clone was seen once. The V gene is TRBV15, the J gene TRBJ2-5, with TRBD2 matching over 10 bases. The germline V gene encodes CDR1 LNHNV and CDR2 YYDKDF (reference sequence). V shed 1 base, J shed 3 bases, and the junction held 2 bases outside the gene matches. The CDR3 runs 15 residues. The CDR3 protein is CATSRGTSGEETQYF. CDR3 coding DNA: TGTGCCACCAGCAGAGGTACTAGCGGGGAAGAGACCCAGTACTTC.

The chain joins TRBV15 to TRBJ2-7, with 7 bases that match TRBD2. Germline lookup yields CDR1 LNHNV and CDR2 YYDKDF (reference sequence). The trim removed 0 bases at V and 2 bases at J, leaving 4 bases unmatched. CDR3 length: 15 residues. Written as DNA, the CDR3 is TGTGCCACCAGCAGAGAGACGGGGGGTCCCTACGAGCAGTACTTC. This codes for CATSRETGGPYEQYF.

The count of this clone is one. At one end, the junction sequence differs from germline, possibly due to a read error. This rearrangement joins TRBV28 to TRBJ2-1, with D possibly matching TRBD1 (6 bases). The CDR3 is made up of 11 amino acids. CDR1 and CDR2 (germline): MDHEN, SYDVKM. The CDR3 DNA follows: TGTGCCAGCAGCCCTGGGGCAGGGGTCATCTTC. It yields the protein CASSPGAGVIF.

This clone came up once. The chain recombines TRBV7-8 with TRBJ2-7; TRBD1 aligns across 8 bases. The J segment lost 5 bases and the V segment lost 5 bases, leaving 14 bases of the junction unmatched. There are 16 residues in the CDR3. Per the germline V gene, CDR1 is SGHVS and CDR2 is FQNEAQ. CDR3 coding DNA: TGTGCCAGCAGCCATCAATGGGGGCAGGGGGCCAACGAGCAGTACTTC. It encodes CASSHQWGQGANEQYF.

DNA for the CDR3: TGTGCCAGCAGCCGGGGGGCAGTCACCGAGCAGTACTTC. Translating it yields CASSRGAVTEQYF. This chain connects TRBV7-9 to TRBJ2-7; a possible D gene is TRBD2 (7 bases). The CDR3 sequence is 13 residues long. Deletions cut 5 bases from V and 6 bases from J, with 14 bases between. From germline, CDR1 is SEHNR and CDR2 FQNEAQ (reference sequence).

This clone was detected only a few times. Other DNA sequences within the sample encode an identical CDR3. This chain uses TRBV18 with TRBJ1-5; 8 positions agree with TRBD1. Trimming at V came to 2 bases and at J to 4 bases, leaving 4 bases not matched to a gene. The CDR3 length is 15 residues. Germline loops: CDR1 KGHSH, CDR2 LQKENI. This CDR3 is CASSPSGGSNQPQHF. As DNA, the CDR3 is TGTGCCAGCTCACCATCAGGGGGCTCGAATCAGCCCCAGCATTTT.

In nucleotides, the CDR3 is TGTGCCAGTAGTATCCGACAGGGGTATCAGCCCCAGCATTTT. Protein sequence: CASSIRQGYQPQHF. This chain uses TRBV19 with TRBJ1-5; 8 nucleotides line up with TRBD1. Germline loops: CDR1 LNHDA, CDR2 SQIVND (reference sequence). The CDR3 sequence is 14 residues long. The junction had 3 bases not matched to a gene; V was cut back by 3 bases and J by 5 bases.

J is TRBJ2-3 and V is TRBV7-2; 12 positions match TRBD1. CDR3 length equals 16 residues. Germline CDR1 and CDR2: SGHTA and FQGNSA. The J segment lost 8 bases and the V segment lost 5 bases, leaving 11 bases of the junction unmatched. DNA for the CDR3: TGTGCCAGCAGCCACCGGGACAGGGGGCAGGGGCGTACGCAGTATTTT. Amino acid sequence: CASSHRDRGQGRTQYF.

The J gene is TRBJ2-7, the V gene TRBV27, with TRBD1 matching over 8 bases. The ends lost 9 bases at V and 3 bases at J; junction bases unmatched: 4. Germline CDR1 reads MNHEY; CDR2 reads SMNVEV (reference sequence). The CDR3 consists of 12 residues. This chain's CDR3 is CASTGGSYEQYF. CDR3 bases: TGTGCCAGTACAGGGGGGAGCTACGAGCAGTACTTC.

V and J are TRBV19 and TRBJ1-3; TRBD1 matches at 7 bases. V shed 2 bases, J shed 5 bases, and the junction held 3 bases outside the gene matches. This CDR3 is built from 14 residues. Germline CDR1 and CDR2: LNHDA and SQIVND (reference sequence). CDR3 nucleotide sequence: TGTGCCAGTAGTATACGGGACAGAAGAAACACCATATATTTT. Amino acids: CASSIRDRRNTIYF.

This sequence joins TRBV15 and TRBJ1-6; D is unresolved. Trimming stripped 0 bases from V and 6 bases from J, with 9 bases between. Germline assignment: CDR1 LNHNV and CDR2 YYDKDF (reference sequence). The CDR3 is 15 amino acids. CDR3 in amino acids: CATSRESQLNSPLHF. The CDR3 nucleotides read TGTGCCACCAGCAGAGAATCACAGCTTAATTCACCCCTCCACTTT.

The V call is TRBV7-9, the J call TRBJ2-7, with D perhaps matching TRBD2 (6 bases). The germline V and J ends were trimmed by 6 bases and 3 bases, with 21 bases remaining between them. The CDR3 loop spans 16 amino acids. CDR1 is SEHNR and CDR2 is FQNEAQ in the germline V gene (reference sequence). The CDR3: CASSFSARGSGYEQYF. The CDR3 nucleotides are TGTGCCAGCAGTTTCTCCGCGCGGGGCTCGGGCTACGAGCAGTACTTC.

This clone occurred a few times. The rearrangement links TRBV2 to TRBJ2-5; D is possibly TRBD2 (6 bases). The CDR3 sequence is 15 residues long. V was shortened by 4 bases and J by 5 bases, with 17 bases between the two germline ends. Germline CDR1 reads SNHLY; CDR2 reads FYNNEI. CDR3 bases: TGTGCCAGCAGTGTATCCCACGGGAGAGGGGAGACCCAGTACTTC. This encodes CASSVSHGRGETQYF. The full variable domain, completed using reference TRBV2 and TRBJ2-5, is EPEVTQTPSHQVTQMGQEVILRCVPISNHLYFYWYRQILGQKVEFLVSFYNNEISEKSEIFDDQFSVERPDGSNFTLKIRSTKLEDSAMYFCASSVSHGRGETQYFGPGTRLLVL.

This clone turned up a few times. This sequence joins TRBV27 and TRBJ2-3; D unclear. Trimming cost V 11 bases and J 8 bases, with 11 bases left between them. The CDR3 is 10 residues long. The germline V gene has CDR1 MNHEY and CDR2 SMNVEV (reference sequence). The CDR3 region has the DNA TGTGCCGGGCCCTGGTTTACGCAGTATTTT. It translates to CAGPWFTQYF.

The chain couples TRBV5-1 to TRBJ1-3, with D hard to call. Trimming took 4 bases from V and 1 from J, leaving 12 bases between them. CDR3 size: 15 residues. Germline V gene lookup returns CDR1 SGHRS and CDR2 YFSETQ. CDR3 in amino acids: CASSNGQASGNTIYF. The CDR3, as DNA: TGCGCCAGCAGCAATGGGCAGGCATCTGGAAACACCATATATTTT.

V gene TRBV19 combines with J gene TRBJ2-5; TRBD2 aligns across 12 bases. CDR1 LNHDA and CDR2 SQIVND come from the germline V gene (reference sequence). The CDR3 is 14 amino acids. The trim removed 5 bases at V and 5 bases at J, leaving 3 bases unmatched. This chain's CDR3 is CASSALAGGETQYF. CDR3 DNA sequence: TGTGCCAGTAGTGCTCTAGCGGGAGGGGAGACCCAGTACTTC.

This clone was counted once. The V call is TRBV19, the J call TRBJ2-6; no definite D call. Germline-derived CDR1 and CDR2 are LNHDA and SQIVND (reference sequence). Trimming left V 5 bases short and J 0 bases short, with 8 bases between. This CDR3 region has 15 residues. The CDR3: CASSVRLSGANVLTF. DNA of the CDR3: TGTGCCAGTAGTGTTCGACTCTCTGGGGCCAACGTCCTGACTTTC.

This sequence joins TRBV9 and TRBJ2-1; 7 bases align to TRBD2. J was trimmed by 3 bases and V by 3 bases; bases with no gene match: 9. The CDR3 is made up of 16 amino acids. CDR1 and CDR2 (germline): SGDLS, YYNGEE. In DNA, the CDR3 is TGTGCCAGCAGCGCGGAGGCACTAGCGCACTACAATGAGCAGTTCTTC. Amino acids: CASSAEALAHYNEQFF.

The chain couples TRBV14 to TRBJ2-1, with TRBD2 matching 11 bases. The CDR3 length is 17 residues. CDR1 and CDR2 (germline): SGHDN, FVKESK. V shed 10 bases, J shed 7 bases, and the junction held 18 bases outside the gene matches. The CDR3 DNA reads TGTGCCACCTCGCCTCGTATTCTAGCGGGAGGATTAAATGAGCAGTTCTTC. This translates into CATSPRILAGGLNEQFF.

This clone was seen just once. The J gene is TRBJ2-1, the V gene TRBV5-4; TRBD2 is a possible D gene (5 bases). With 3 bases removed from V and 10 bases from J, the gap between germline ends came to 14 bases. The CDR3 spans 13 residues. CDR1 and CDR2 (germline): SGHNT, YYREEE (reference sequence). CDR3 bases: TGTGCCAGCAGCTCCGGGAAAATATACGAGCAGTTCTTC. It translates to CASSSGKIYEQFF.

This clone was seen a few times. J is TRBJ2-7 and V is TRBV7-2; a weak D match, TRBD1 (6 bases). The germline V and J ends were trimmed by 5 bases and 2 bases, with 10 bases remaining between them. Germline V gene sequence: CDR1 SGHTA, CDR2 FQGNSA. This CDR3 spans 13 amino acids. The DNA for the CDR3 is TGTGCCAGCAGCACGGGACATCCCTACGAGCAGTACTTC. It codes for CASSTGHPYEQYF.

This chain uses TRBV5-4 with TRBJ1-3, with D maybe TRBD1 (6 bases). The CDR3 sequence is 15 residues long. V shed 3 bases and J shed 2 bases, with 12 bases lying between them. CDR1 and CDR2 from the germline V gene are SGHNT and YYREEE (reference sequence). DNA of the CDR3: TGTGCCAGCAGCTGGAGGGGGGGGACTGGAAACACCATATATTTT. It specifies CASSWRGGTGNTIYF.

Written as DNA, the CDR3 is TGCAGCGTGAGCGGTGTTCACTACGAGCAGTACTTC. Its protein product is CSVSGVHYEQYF. The chain recombines TRBV29-1 with TRBJ2-7, with a tentative D call TRBD2 (5 bases). The CDR3 spans 12 residues. Germline CDR1 SQVTM, CDR2 ANQGSEA. V lost 6 bases and J 3 bases, leaving 12 bases between the germline ends.

For the CDR3, the DNA is TGTGCCAGCAGTGACCTACTAGCGTTTGAGACCCAGTACTTC. Encoded protein: CASSDLLAFETQYF. J is TRBJ2-5 and V is TRBV25-1, with TRBD2 matching over 7 bases. The V gene's germline CDR1 is MGHDK and CDR2 SYGVNS. This CDR3 contains 14 residues. After removal of 3 bases from V and 5 bases from J, the junction contained 6 bases not matched to a gene.

The V call is TRBV28, the J call TRBJ1-4; the match to TRBD1 covers 9 bases. This CDR3 region has 16 residues. The germline CDR1 and CDR2 sequences are MDHEN and SYDVKM. Germline trimming cut 4 bases from V and 0 bases from J; bases unmatched to any gene: 3. The CDR3 spells CASSWTGEATNEKLFF. CDR3 DNA sequence: TGTGCCAGCAGTTGGACAGGGGAAGCAACTAATGAAAAACTGTTTTTT.

This chain uses TRBV19 with TRBJ1-2; maybe TRBD1 (6 bases). CDR1 LNHDA and CDR2 SQIVND come from the germline V gene (reference sequence). Trimming pared 3 bases from V and 2 bases from J, leaving 10 bases between. This CDR3 is 14 amino acids long. In nucleotides, the CDR3 is TGTGCCAGTAGTATTGCAGGGGAGAACTATGGCTACACCTTC. This encodes CASSIAGENYGYTF.

The chain has TRBV28 and TRBJ1-2, with D possibly matching TRBD1 (6 bases). Deletions cut 1 base from V and 1 base from J, with 10 bases between. The CDR3 is 15 residues long. Germline loops: CDR1 MDHEN, CDR2 SYDVKM. The CDR3 loop is CASSLLGGYNYGYTF. For the CDR3, the DNA is TGTGCCAGCAGTTTATTAGGGGGTTATAACTATGGCTACACCTTC.

The V gene is TRBV4-1, the J gene TRBJ2-1; D gene unclear. From germline, CDR1 is MGHRA and CDR2 YSYEKL. The CDR3 runs to 13 residues. Trimming shortened V by 4 bases and J by 9 bases, and 13 bases separated the two germline ends. The CDR3 loop reads CASSPPGSSEQFF. The CDR3 bases are TGCGCCAGCAGCCCCCCTGGATCTAGTGAGCAGTTCTTC.

This clone was counted a few times. This chain joins TRBV2 and TRBJ2-5, with 7 bases that match TRBD2. The trim removed 6 bases at V and 1 base at J, leaving 5 bases unmatched. Germline V gene sequence: CDR1 SNHLY, CDR2 FYNNEI. This CDR3 spans 14 amino acids. The chain's CDR3 is CASSQRTSQETQYF. In DNA form, the CDR3 reads TGTGCCAGCAGCCAAAGGACTAGCCAAGAGACCCAGTACTTC.

The genes are TRBV6-6 and TRBJ2-1, with 9 positions matching TRBD2. Per the germline V gene, CDR1 is MNHNY and CDR2 is SVGAGI (reference sequence). There are 16 residues in the CDR3. V lost 3 bases to trimming and J lost 4 bases; unmatched junction nucleotides: 7. CDR3 in DNA: TGTGCCAGCAGTTATAGCGGGGGTATTCTTTACAATGAGCAGTTCTTC. Translation gives CASSYSGGILYNEQFF.

In its sample, this clone was seen a few times. CDR3 nucleotides: TGCGCCAGCAGCCAAGCATGGAACGCGGGGAACACCGGGGAGCTGTTTTTT. Its protein product is CASSQAWNAGNTGELFF. The rearrangement uses TRBV4-3 and TRBJ2-2; D is perhaps TRBD2 (5 bases). Germline CDR1 reads LGHNA; CDR2 reads YSLEER. V dropped 1 base and J dropped 1 base, with 13 bases sitting between them. The CDR3 runs 17 residues.

V and J are TRBV4-3 and TRBJ1-4; a possible D gene is TRBD1 (6 bases). This CDR3 has 16 residues. CDR1 LGHNA and CDR2 YSLEER come from the germline V gene. V dropped 0 bases and J dropped 5 bases, with 13 bases sitting between them. CDR3 residues: CASSQEVTGRNEKLFF. The CDR3 DNA is TGCGCCAGCAGCCAAGAAGTCACAGGGAGAAATGAAAAACTGTTTTTT.